What follows describes a single T cell receptor beta chain. The target antigen is unknown. The repertoire was sequenced with immunoSEQ multiplex PCR; TCRdb's copy has only in-frame clones and lacks some. The repertoire includes 55,000 to 70,000 clones, around 80% of them detected once, and 4.7% sits in the top ten. Deletions cut 2 bases from V and 1 base from J, with 12 bases between. The CDR3 extends over 15 amino acids. From germline, CDR1 is SGHRS and CDR2 YFSETQ. These data originate in a study of early stage breast cancer tumors. Looking at the study overall: Most invasive tumors, about 80% of the 16, were ER+/PR+/HER2-.

Points from the study as a whole: Compared with adjacent normal breast tissue, tumors showed about 2.3-fold greater T cell density and higher clonality. In about 90% of the 16 patients, blood comparison separated tumor from normal breast.

The genes are TRBV5-1 and TRBJ2-5; no clear D. The source is a person in their forties with breast cancer. Sequencing used blood. The CDR3 region is CASSFDPNRQETQYF. The CDR3 DNA sequence: TGCGCCAGCAGCTTCGACCCGAACCGCCAAGAGACCCAGTACTTC.